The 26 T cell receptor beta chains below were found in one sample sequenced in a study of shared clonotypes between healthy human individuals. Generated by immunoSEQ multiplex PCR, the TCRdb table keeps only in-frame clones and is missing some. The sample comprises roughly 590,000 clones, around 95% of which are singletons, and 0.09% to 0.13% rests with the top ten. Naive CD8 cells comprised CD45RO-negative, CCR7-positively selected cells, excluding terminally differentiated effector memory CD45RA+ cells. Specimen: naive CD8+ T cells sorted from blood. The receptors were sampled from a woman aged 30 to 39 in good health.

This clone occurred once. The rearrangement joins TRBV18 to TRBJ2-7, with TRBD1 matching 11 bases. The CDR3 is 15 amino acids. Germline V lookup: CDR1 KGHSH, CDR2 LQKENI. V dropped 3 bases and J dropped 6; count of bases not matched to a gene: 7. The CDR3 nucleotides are TGTGCCAGCTCACCGGACAGGGGGCAGGGTTCCGAGCAGTACTTC. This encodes CASSPDRGQGSEQYF. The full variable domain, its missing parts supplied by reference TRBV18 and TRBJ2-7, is NAGVMQNPRHLVRRRGQEARLRCSPMKGHSHVYWYRQLPEEGLKFMVYLQKENIIDESGMPKERFSAEFPKEGPSILRIQQVVRGDSAAYFCASSPDRGQGSEQYFGPGTRLTVT.

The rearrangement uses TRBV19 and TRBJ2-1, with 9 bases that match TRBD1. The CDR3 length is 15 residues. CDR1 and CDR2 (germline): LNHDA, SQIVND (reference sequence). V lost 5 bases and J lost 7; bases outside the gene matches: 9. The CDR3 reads CASSPGTGWVNEQFF. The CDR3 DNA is TGTGCCAGTAGTCCCGGGACAGGGTGGGTTAATGAGCAGTTCTTC. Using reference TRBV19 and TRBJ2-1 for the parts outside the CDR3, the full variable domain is DGGITQSPKYLFRKEGQNVTLSCEQNLNHDAMYWYRQDPGQGLRLIYYSQIVNDFQKGDIAEGYSVSREKKESFPLTVTSAQKNPTAFYLCASSPGTGWVNEQFFGPGTRLTVL.

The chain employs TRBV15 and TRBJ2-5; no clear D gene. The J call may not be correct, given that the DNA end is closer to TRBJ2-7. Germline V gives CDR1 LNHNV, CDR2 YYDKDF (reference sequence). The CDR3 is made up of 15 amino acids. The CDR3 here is CATSREIKVAYEQYF. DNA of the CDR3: TGTGCCACCAGCAGAGAAATAAAGGTAGCCTACGAGCAGTACTTC.

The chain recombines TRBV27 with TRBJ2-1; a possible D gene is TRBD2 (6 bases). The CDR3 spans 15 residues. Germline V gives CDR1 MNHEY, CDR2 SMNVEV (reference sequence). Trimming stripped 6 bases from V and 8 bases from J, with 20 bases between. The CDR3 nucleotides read TGTGCCAGCAGGGCTTTCTGGCTGGGGGAGGATGAGCAGTTCTTC. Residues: CASRAFWLGEDEQFF.

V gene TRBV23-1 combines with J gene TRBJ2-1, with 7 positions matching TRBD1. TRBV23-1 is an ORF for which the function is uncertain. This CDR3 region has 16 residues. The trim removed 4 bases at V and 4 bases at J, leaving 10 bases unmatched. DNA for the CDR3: TGCGCCAGCAGTCGAATCGAGGGACAGTTGTACAATGAGCAGTTCTTC. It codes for CASSRIEGQLYNEQFF.

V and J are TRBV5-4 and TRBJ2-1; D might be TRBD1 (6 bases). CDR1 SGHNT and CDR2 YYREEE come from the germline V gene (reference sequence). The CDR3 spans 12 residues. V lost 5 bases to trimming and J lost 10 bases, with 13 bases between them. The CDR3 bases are TGTGCCAGCAGTTACAGGGAGCAGGAGCAGTTCTTC. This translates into CASSYREQEQFF.

CDR3 amino acids: CASSFSQAQETQYF. The CDR3 bases are TGTGCCAGCAGCTTTAGTCAGGCCCAAGAGACCCAGTACTTC. This chain uses TRBV5-8 with TRBJ2-5; D unresolved. Deletions cut 2 bases from V and 1 base from J, with 9 bases between. Germline CDR1 and CDR2: SGHTS and YDEGEE. This CDR3 has 14 residues.

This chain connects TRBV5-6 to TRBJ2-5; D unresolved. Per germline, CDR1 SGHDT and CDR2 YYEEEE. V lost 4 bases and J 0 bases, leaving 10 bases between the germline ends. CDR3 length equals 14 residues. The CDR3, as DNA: TGTGCCAGCAGCCCTCCAAATGACCAAGAGACCCAGTACTTC. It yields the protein CASSPPNDQETQYF.

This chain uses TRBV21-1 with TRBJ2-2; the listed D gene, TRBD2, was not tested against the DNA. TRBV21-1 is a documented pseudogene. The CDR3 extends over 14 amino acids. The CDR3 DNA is TGTGCCAGCGGATCTCGCGGGGTGACCGGGGAGCTGTTTTTT. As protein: CASGSRGVTGELFF.

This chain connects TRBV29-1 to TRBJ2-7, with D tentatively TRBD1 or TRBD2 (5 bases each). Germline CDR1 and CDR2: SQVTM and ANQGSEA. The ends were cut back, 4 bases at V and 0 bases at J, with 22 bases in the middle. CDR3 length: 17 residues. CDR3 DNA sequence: TGCAGCGTTGCTACATGGGACCGACAGCAACTCTCCTACGAGCAGTACTTC. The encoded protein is CSVATWDRQQLSYEQYF.

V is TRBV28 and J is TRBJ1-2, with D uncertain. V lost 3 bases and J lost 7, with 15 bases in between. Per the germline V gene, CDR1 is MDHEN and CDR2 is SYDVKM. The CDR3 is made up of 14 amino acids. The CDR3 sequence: CASSFPEGVVGYTF. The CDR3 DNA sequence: TGTGCCAGCAGTTTCCCCGAGGGTGTGGTTGGCTACACCTTC.

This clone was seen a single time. The CDR3 spells CASRDQYF. Here the CDR3 DNA reads TGTGCCAGCAGGGACCAGTACTTC. The chain is built from TRBV6-5 and TRBJ2-5; D is uncertain. Per germline, CDR1 MNHEY and CDR2 SVGAGI. The V end lost 6 bases, the J end lost 10 bases, and 3 bases lay between the germline ends. This CDR3 spans 8 amino acids.

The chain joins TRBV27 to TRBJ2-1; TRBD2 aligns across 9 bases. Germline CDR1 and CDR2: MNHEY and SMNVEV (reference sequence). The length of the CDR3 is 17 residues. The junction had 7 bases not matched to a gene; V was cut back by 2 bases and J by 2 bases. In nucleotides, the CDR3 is TGTGCCAGCAGTTTAAGTCTAGGCGGGGGGGCCTACAATGAGCAGTTCTTC. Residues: CASSLSLGGGAYNEQFF.

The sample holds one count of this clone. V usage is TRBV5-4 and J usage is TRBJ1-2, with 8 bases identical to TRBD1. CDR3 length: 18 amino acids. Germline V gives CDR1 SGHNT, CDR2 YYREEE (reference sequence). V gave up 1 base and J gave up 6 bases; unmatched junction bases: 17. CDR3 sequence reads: CASSLHYTLGQAFHGYTF. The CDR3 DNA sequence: TGTGCCAGCAGCTTGCACTATACCCTGGGACAGGCCTTCCATGGCTACACCTTC.

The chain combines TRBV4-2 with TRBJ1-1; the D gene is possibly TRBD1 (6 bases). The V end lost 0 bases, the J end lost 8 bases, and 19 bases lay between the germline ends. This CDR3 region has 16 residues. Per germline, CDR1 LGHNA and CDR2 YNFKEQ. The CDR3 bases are TGTGCCAGCAGCCAAGAACTCCATCGCGGAAGGGGGGAAGCTTTCTTT. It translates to CASSQELHRGRGEAFF.

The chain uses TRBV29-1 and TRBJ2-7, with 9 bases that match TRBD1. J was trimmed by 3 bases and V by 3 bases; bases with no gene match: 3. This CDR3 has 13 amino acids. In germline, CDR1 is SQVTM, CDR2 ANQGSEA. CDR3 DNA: TGCAGCGTTGATTCGGGACAGGGCTACGAGCAGTACTTC. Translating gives CSVDSGQGYEQYF.

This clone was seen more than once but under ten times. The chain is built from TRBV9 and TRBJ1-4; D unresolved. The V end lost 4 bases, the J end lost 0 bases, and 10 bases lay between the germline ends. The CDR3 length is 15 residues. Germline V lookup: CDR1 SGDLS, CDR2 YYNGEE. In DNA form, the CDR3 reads TGTGCCAGCAGCCCACCTGGGACAACTAATGAAAAACTGTTTTTT. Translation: CASSPPGTTNEKLFF.

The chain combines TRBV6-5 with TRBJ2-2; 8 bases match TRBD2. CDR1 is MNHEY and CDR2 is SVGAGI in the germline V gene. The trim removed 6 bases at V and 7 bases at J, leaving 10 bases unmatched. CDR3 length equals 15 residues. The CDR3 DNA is TGTGCCAGCAGCTATAGCGGGACCGAAGGCGGGGAGCTGTTTTTT. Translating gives CASSYSGTEGGELFF.

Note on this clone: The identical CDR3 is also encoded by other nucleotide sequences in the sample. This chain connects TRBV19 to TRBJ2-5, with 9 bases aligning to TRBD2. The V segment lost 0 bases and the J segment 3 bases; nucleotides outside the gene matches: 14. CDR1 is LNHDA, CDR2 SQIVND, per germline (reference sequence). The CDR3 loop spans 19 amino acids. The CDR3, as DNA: TGTGCCAGTAGTATAGACCTGGGACTAGCAGGAGGAAGGAAAGAGACCCAGTACTTC. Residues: CASSIDLGLAGGRKETQYF. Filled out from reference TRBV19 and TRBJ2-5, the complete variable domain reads DGGITQSPKYLFRKEGQNVTLSCEQNLNHDAMYWYRQDPGQGLRLIYYSQIVNDFQKGDIAEGYSVSREKKESFPLTVTSAQKNPTAFYLCASSIDLGLAGGRKETQYFGPGTRLLVL.

CDR3 in amino acids: CASTDRHSSYNEQFF. In DNA form, the CDR3 reads TGTGCCAGCACCGATCGCCATAGCTCCTACAATGAGCAGTTCTTC. J is TRBJ2-1 and V is TRBV6-5; D unclear. From germline, CDR1 is MNHEY and CDR2 SVGAGI. The CDR3 loop spans 15 amino acids. V gave up 7 bases and J gave up 0 bases, with 13 bases separating them.

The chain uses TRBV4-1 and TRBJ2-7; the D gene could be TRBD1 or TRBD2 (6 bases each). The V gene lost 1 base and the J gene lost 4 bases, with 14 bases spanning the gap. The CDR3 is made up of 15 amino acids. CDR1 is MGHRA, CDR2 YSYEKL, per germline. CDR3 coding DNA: TGCGCCAGCAGCCAAGTGGGAACAGGGACTTACGAGCAGTACTTC. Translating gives CASSQVGTGTYEQYF.

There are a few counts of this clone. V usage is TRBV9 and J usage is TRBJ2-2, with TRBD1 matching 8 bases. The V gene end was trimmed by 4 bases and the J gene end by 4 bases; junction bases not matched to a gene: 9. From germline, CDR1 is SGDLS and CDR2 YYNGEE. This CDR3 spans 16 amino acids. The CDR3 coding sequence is TGTGCCAGCAGCTTTCCTCAGGGGGCGCGCACCGGGGAGCTGTTTTTT. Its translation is CASSFPQGARTGELFF.

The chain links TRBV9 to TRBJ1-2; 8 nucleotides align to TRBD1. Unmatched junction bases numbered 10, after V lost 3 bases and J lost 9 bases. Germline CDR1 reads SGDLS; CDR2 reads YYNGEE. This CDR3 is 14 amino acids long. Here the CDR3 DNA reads TGTGCCAGCAGCGCCCCAGGGACAGGACGAAGCTACACCTTC. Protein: CASSAPGTGRSYTF.

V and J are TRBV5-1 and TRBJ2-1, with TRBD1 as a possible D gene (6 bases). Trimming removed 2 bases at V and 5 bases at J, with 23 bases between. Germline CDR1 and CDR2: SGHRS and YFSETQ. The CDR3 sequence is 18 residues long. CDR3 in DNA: TGCGCCAGCAGCTTAGTTCGCGCACGGGACAAAAGTGACAATGAGCAGTTCTTC. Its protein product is CASSLVRARDKSDNEQFF.

This CDR3 reads CASSFEAGVNTGELFF. The CDR3 DNA is TGTGCCAGCAGCTTTGAGGCGGGAGTGAACACCGGGGAGCTGTTTTTT. The chain recombines TRBV27 with TRBJ2-2; 7 bases are shared with TRBD2. The germline gives CDR1 MNHEY, CDR2 SMNVEV (reference sequence). The V segment lost 6 bases and the J segment 1 base; nucleotides outside the gene matches: 8. The CDR3 sequence is 16 residues long.

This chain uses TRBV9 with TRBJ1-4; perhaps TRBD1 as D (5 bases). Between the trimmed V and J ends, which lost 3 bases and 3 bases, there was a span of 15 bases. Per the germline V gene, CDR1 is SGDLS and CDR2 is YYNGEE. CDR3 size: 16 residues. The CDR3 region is CASSEWGGGPNEKLFF. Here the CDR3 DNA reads TGTGCCAGCAGCGAGTGGGGCGGTGGCCCTAATGAAAAACTGTTTTTT.